The next 2 T cell receptor beta chains were all read from a single sample in a study of somatic mutations in cytotoxic T cells in rheumatoid arthritis. Some clones are missing from TCRdb's copy, which holds only in-frame ones; the method was immunoSEQ multiplex PCR. Among 9,500 to 13,000 clones, over 80% were seen once, and the ten largest hold approximately 8.1%. The sample consisted of CD8+ T cells sorted from blood. The receptors stem from an adult with rheumatoid arthritis.

The J gene is TRBJ1-3, the V gene TRBV4-1, with 9 bases lining up with TRBD1. The V and J ends lost 6 bases and 7 bases, in that order; junction bases with no gene match: 7. CDR1 MGHRA and CDR2 YSYEKL come from the germline V gene. The CDR3 is made up of 14 amino acids. CDR3: CASSRGQGSNTIYF. The CDR3 DNA reads TGCGCCAGCAGTCGAGGACAGGGGAGCAACACCATATATTTT.

The J gene is TRBJ1-1, the V gene TRBV19; D is ambiguous. With 4 bases removed from V and 5 bases from J, the gap between germline ends came to 14 bases. The CDR3 runs 14 residues. CDR1 and CDR2 (germline): LNHDA, SQIVND (reference sequence). CDR3 loop: CASSRETLGTEAFF. The CDR3 DNA reads as TGTGCCAGTAGTAGGGAGACTCTTGGGACTGAAGCTTTCTTT.